Below, 25 T cell receptor beta chains from the same sample are listed, as sequenced in a study of cytomegalovirus exposure and HLA in healthy donors. Researchers ran the PCR with 60 Vbeta and 13 Jbeta primers. Repertoires were generated with immunoSEQ multiplex PCR, while TCRdb's copy carries only in-frame clones and drops some. The data hold 120,000 to 150,000 clones, with about 82% observed a single time. Sequenced: PBMCs. Receptors originate from a male donor in good health and CMV-seronegative.

The chain links TRBV15 to TRBJ2-7; TRBD1 matches at 10 bases. J was trimmed by 2 bases and V by 0 bases; bases with no gene match: 1. Germline assignment: CDR1 LNHNV and CDR2 YYDKDF (reference sequence). CDR3 length equals 15 residues. CDR3 in amino acids: CATSREGTGAYEQYF. Written as DNA, the CDR3 is TGTGCCACCAGCAGAGAAGGGACAGGGGCCTACGAGCAGTACTTC. The complete variable domain, with remaining parts taken from reference TRBV15 and TRBJ2-7, reads DAMVIQNPRYQVTQFGKPVTLSCSQTLNHNVMYWYQQKSSQAPKLLFHYYDKDFNNEADTPDNFQSRRPNTSFCFLDIRSPGLGDTAMYLCATSREGTGAYEQYFGPGTRLTVT.

This chain links TRBV5-1 with TRBJ2-7, with 9 bases lining up with TRBD1. CDR3 length: 16 amino acids. V shed 0 bases, J shed 2 bases, and the junction held 6 bases outside the gene matches. CDR1 and CDR2 (germline): SGHRS, YFSETQ. The chain's CDR3 is CASSLGSGQGTYEQYF. The CDR3, as DNA: TGCGCCAGCAGCTTGGGCAGTGGACAGGGGACCTACGAGCAGTACTTC.

The rearrangement links TRBV7-9 to TRBJ1-5, with 8 positions matching TRBD1. The CDR3 length is 15 residues. V dropped 5 bases and J dropped 2; count of bases not matched to a gene: 5. CDR1 SEHNR and CDR2 FQNEAQ come from the germline V gene (reference sequence). The CDR3 coding sequence is TGTGCCAGCAGCCCGACAGGGGATGGCAATCAGCCCCAGCATTTT. It is translated as CASSPTGDGNQPQHF.

The chain employs TRBV6-5 and TRBJ2-4, with 8 bases that match TRBD1. This CDR3 is 15 amino acids long. V lost 6 bases to trimming and J lost 1 base; unmatched junction nucleotides: 5. CDR1 and CDR2 (germline): MNHEY, SVGAGI. The CDR3 DNA sequence: TGTGCCAGCAGATCAGGGGGCGCGGCCAAAAACATTCAGTACTTC. The encoded protein is CASRSGGAAKNIQYF.

This chain joins TRBV2 and TRBJ1-2, with D uncertain. CDR1 is SNHLY and CDR2 is FYNNEI in the germline V gene. V lost 1 base to trimming and J lost 4 bases, with 13 bases between them. The CDR3 has 15 amino acids. The CDR3 DNA follows: TGTGCCAGCAGTGAAGACAGATACGGTACCTATGGCTACACCTTC. Translation gives CASSEDRYGTYGYTF.

This clone was detected once. The rearrangement links TRBV7-9 to TRBJ1-1; no definite D call. The germline gives CDR1 SEHNR, CDR2 FQNEAQ (reference sequence). V was clipped by 1 base and J by 1 base, with 10 bases between them. CDR3 length equals 15 residues. The CDR3 reads CASSLVAISNTEAFF. The CDR3 bases are TGTGCCAGCAGCTTAGTAGCCATATCGAACACTGAAGCTTTCTTT.

The rearrangement uses TRBV4-2 and TRBJ2-1, with 8 bases identical to TRBD2. The CDR3 sequence is 16 residues long. The junction had 6 bases not matched to a gene; V was cut back by 1 base and J by 4 bases. CDR1 and CDR2 (germline): LGHNA, YNFKEQ. This chain's CDR3 is CASSQVAGTRYNEQFF. CDR3 DNA: TGTGCCAGCAGCCAAGTAGCAGGGACTAGGTACAATGAGCAGTTCTTC.

This chain connects TRBV7-9 to TRBJ2-7; 8 bases fit TRBD1. The CDR3 is made up of 15 amino acids. V shed 4 bases and J 3 bases; nucleotides not matched to a gene: 8. Germline-derived CDR1 and CDR2 are SEHNR and FQNEAQ (reference sequence). The CDR3 sequence: CASSSGQAGNYEQYF. The CDR3 DNA is TGTGCCAGCAGCTCGGGACAGGCTGGGAACTACGAGCAGTACTTC.

The chain links TRBV6-1 to TRBJ1-1; TRBD1 aligns across 7 bases. Germline CDR1 MNHNS, CDR2 SASEGT. The CDR3 runs to 15 residues. V gave up 6 bases and J gave up 1 base; unmatched junction bases: 8. CDR3 sequence reads: CASRPTGIKNTEAFF. As DNA, the CDR3 is TGTGCCAGCAGACCGACAGGGATTAAGAACACTGAAGCTTTCTTT.

With regard to this clone: This sample also contains other DNA sequences that code for the same CDR3. Written as DNA, the CDR3 is TGCAGTGCGCGGGTCGACACTGAAGCTTTCTTT. Translating gives CSARVDTEAFF. The rearrangement uses TRBV20-1 and TRBJ1-1; no definite D call. The germline gives CDR1 DFQATT, CDR2 SNEGSKA (reference sequence). The CDR3 length is 11 residues. The germline V and J ends were trimmed by 6 bases and 3 bases, with 8 bases remaining between them.

V gene TRBV6-6 combines with J gene TRBJ2-7; D is perhaps TRBD1 (6 bases). This CDR3 is 14 amino acids long. With 6 bases removed from V and 5 bases from J, the gap between germline ends came to 17 bases. The V gene's germline CDR1 is MNHNY and CDR2 SVGAGI (reference sequence). The CDR3 bases are TGTGCCAGCAGCCAGCCCACAGGGTTCAACGAGCAGTACTTC. It yields the protein CASSQPTGFNEQYF.

CDR3 protein: CASSQVRVRWEQYF. In nucleotides, the CDR3 is TGTGCCAGCAGCCAAGTGAGGGTACGGTGGGAGCAGTACTTC. The chain combines TRBV4-2 with TRBJ2-5; TRBD2 might be the D (5 bases). Germline lookup yields CDR1 LGHNA and CDR2 YNFKEQ. Trimming removed 1 base at V and 11 bases at J, with 17 bases between. The length of the CDR3 is 14 residues.

This chain connects TRBV2 to TRBJ2-1; TRBD2 agrees at 9 bases. The CDR3 contains 16 residues. The V gene end was trimmed by 6 bases and the J gene end by 1 base; junction bases not matched to a gene: 7. Germline values: CDR1 SNHLY, CDR2 FYNNEI. CDR3 coding DNA: TGTGCCAGCAGCGCACGACTAGCGGTTTCCTACAATGAGCAGTTCTTC. This sequence encodes CASSARLAVSYNEQFF.

The V call is TRBV28, the J call TRBJ2-7; 10 bases map to TRBD2. Per the germline V gene, CDR1 is MDHEN and CDR2 is SYDVKM. This CDR3 contains 15 residues. Trimming took 5 bases from V and 5 from J; bases not matched to a gene: 9. The CDR3 here is CASSLTGTSVHEQYF. In nucleotides, the CDR3 is TGTGCCAGCAGTCTAACCGGGACTAGCGTCCACGAGCAGTACTTC.

The genes are TRBV28 and TRBJ2-3; 8 positions match TRBD2. The CDR3 contains 12 residues. Germline lookup yields CDR1 MDHEN and CDR2 SYDVKM. J gave up 4 bases and V 6 bases, and 0 bases lay outside the gene matches. The CDR3 region is CASSGGADTQYF. The CDR3 DNA sequence: TGTGCCAGCAGCGGGGGGGCAGATACGCAGTATTTT.

The chain carries TRBV5-1 and TRBJ1-2, with unresolved D. In germline, CDR1 is SGHRS, CDR2 YFSETQ. V lost 1 base to trimming and J lost 0 bases, with 10 bases between them. The CDR3 has 15 amino acids. This CDR3 is CASSLSGGTNYGYTF. CDR3 bases: TGCGCCAGCAGCTTGTCAGGAGGGACTAACTATGGCTACACCTTC.

The CDR3 here is CASSLARASGADTQYF. CDR3 nucleotide sequence: TGTGCCAGCAGCTTAGCCCGGGCTAGCGGGGCCGATACGCAGTATTTT. The chain has TRBV7-2 and TRBJ2-3, with TRBD2 identical over 9 bases. CDR1 is SGHTA, CDR2 FQGNSA, per germline. This CDR3 comprises 16 residues. The V and J ends lost 0 bases and 6 bases, in that order; junction bases with no gene match: 7.

The gene calls are TRBV5-1 and TRBJ1-1; 11 positions agree with TRBD1. The CDR3 sequence is 15 residues long. Germline lookup yields CDR1 SGHRS and CDR2 YFSETQ. The V and J ends lost 3 bases and 2 bases, in that order; junction bases with no gene match: 3. CDR3 nucleotide sequence: TGCGCCAGCAGCTGGACAGGGGGCCCAAACACTGAAGCTTTCTTT. Translated: CASSWTGGPNTEAFF. Using reference TRBV5-1 and TRBJ1-1 for the parts outside the CDR3, the full variable domain is KAGVTQTPRYLIKTRGQQVTLSCSPISGHRSVSWYQQTPGQGLQFLFEYFSETQRNKGNFPGRFSGRQFSNSRSEMNVSTLELGDSALYLCASSWTGGPNTEAFFGQGTRLTVV.

CDR3 sequence reads: CASSLRRGNTEAFF. In DNA form, the CDR3 reads TGTGCCAGCAGCTTAAGACGGGGGAACACTGAAGCTTTCTTT. The rearrangement uses TRBV7-2 and TRBJ1-1; D gene ambiguous. The V gene's germline CDR1 is SGHTA and CDR2 FQGNSA. Trimming stripped 2 bases from V and 1 base from J, with 8 bases between. The CDR3 has 14 amino acids.

This chain uses TRBV5-4 with TRBJ2-7; a possible D gene is TRBD2 (6 bases). Looked up from germline, CDR1 is SGHNT and CDR2 is YYREEE (reference sequence). Deletions cut 4 bases from V and 2 bases from J, with 13 bases between. This CDR3 is 14 amino acids long. CDR3 DNA sequence: TGTGCCAGCAGCGCGCGGGACGGGACCTACGAGCAGTACTTC. Protein sequence: CASSARDGTYEQYF.

Worth noting for this clone: A far bigger clonotype differs at one base, so this is likely a read error. V usage is TRBV30 and J usage is TRBJ2-7, with 7 bases lining up with TRBD1. Germline lookup yields CDR1 GTSNPN and CDR2 SVGIG (reference sequence). There are 12 residues in the CDR3. Here the CDR3 reads CALKEGAPEPYF. The CDR3 coding sequence is TGTGCCCTCAAAGAGGGGGCGCCCGAGCCGTACTTC.

The genes are TRBV2 and TRBJ2-1, with TRBD2 matching 10 bases. CDR3 length equals 17 residues. Trimming took 3 bases from V and 8 from J; bases not matched to a gene: 13. Germline values: CDR1 SNHLY, CDR2 FYNNEI. The CDR3 here is CASSDGAGGPWGHEQFF. CDR3 bases: TGTGCCAGCAGTGACGGAGCGGGAGGGCCTTGGGGTCATGAGCAGTTCTTC.

The chain links TRBV27 to TRBJ2-1; 7 bases agree with TRBD1. Germline trimming cut 5 bases from V and 1 base from J; bases unmatched to any gene: 5. The CDR3 totals 15 residues. Germline-derived CDR1 and CDR2 are MNHEY and SMNVEV (reference sequence). CDR3 amino acids: CASSMGTESYNEQFF. The CDR3 DNA is TGTGCCAGCAGTATGGGGACAGAGTCCTACAATGAGCAGTTCTTC.

V and J are TRBV11-2 and TRBJ1-3, with D tentatively TRBD1 (5 bases). Between the trimmed V and J ends, which lost 0 bases and 2 bases, there was a span of 8 bases. The germline V gene has CDR1 SGHAT and CDR2 FQNNGV. CDR3 size: 15 residues. DNA for the CDR3: TGTGCCAGCAGCTTAGAGGGCAGGGCTGGAAACACCATATATTTT. Amino acid sequence: CASSLEGRAGNTIYF. The variable domain in full, with the rest retrieved from reference TRBV11-2 and TRBJ1-3, is EAGVAQSPRYKIIEKRQSVAFWCNPISGHATLYWYQQILGQGPKLLIQFQNNGVVDDSQLPKDRFSAERLKGVDSTLKIQPAKLEDSAVYLCASSLEGRAGNTIYFGEGSWLTVV.

This clone turned up a few times. The J gene is TRBJ1-5, the V gene TRBV5-1; TRBD1 matches at 9 bases. This CDR3 contains 14 residues. CDR1 and CDR2 (germline): SGHRS, YFSETQ. With V trimmed by 3 bases and J by 5 bases, 3 bases remained unmatched. The CDR3 reads CASSSTGGHQPQHF. The CDR3 region has the DNA TGCGCCAGCAGCTCTACAGGGGGCCATCAGCCCCAGCATTTT. Full variable domain (rest looked up from reference TRBV5-1 and TRBJ1-5): KAGVTQTPRYLIKTRGQQVTLSCSPISGHRSVSWYQQTPGQGLQFLFEYFSETQRNKGNFPGRFSGRQFSNSRSEMNVSTLELGDSALYLCASSSTGGHQPQHFGDGTRLSIL.